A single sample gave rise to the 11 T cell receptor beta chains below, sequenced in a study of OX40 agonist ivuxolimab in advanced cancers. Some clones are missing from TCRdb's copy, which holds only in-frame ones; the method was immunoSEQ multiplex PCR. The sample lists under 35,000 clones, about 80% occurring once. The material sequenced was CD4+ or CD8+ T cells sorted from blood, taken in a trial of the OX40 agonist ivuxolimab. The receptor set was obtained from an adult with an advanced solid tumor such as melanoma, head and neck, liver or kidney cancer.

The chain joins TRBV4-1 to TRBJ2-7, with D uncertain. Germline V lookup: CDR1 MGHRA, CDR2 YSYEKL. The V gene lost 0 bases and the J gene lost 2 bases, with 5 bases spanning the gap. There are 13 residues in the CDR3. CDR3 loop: CASSQDRAYEQYF. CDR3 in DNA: TGCGCCAGCAGCCAAGATCGGGCCTACGAGCAGTACTTC.

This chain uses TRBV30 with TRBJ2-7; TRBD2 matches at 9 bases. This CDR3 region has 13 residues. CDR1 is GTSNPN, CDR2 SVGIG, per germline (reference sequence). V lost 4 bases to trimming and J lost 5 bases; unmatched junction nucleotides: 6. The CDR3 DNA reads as TGTGCCTGGATTGCGGGGGGGCGGCACGAGCAGTACTTC. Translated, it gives CAWIAGGRHEQYF.

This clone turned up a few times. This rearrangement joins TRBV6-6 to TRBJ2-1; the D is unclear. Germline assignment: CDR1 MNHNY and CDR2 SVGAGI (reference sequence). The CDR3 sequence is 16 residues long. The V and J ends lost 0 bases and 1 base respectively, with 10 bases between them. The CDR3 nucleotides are TGTGCCAGCAGTTACTCGACGAGCAGATCCTACAATGAGCAGTTCTTC. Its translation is CASSYSTSRSYNEQFF.

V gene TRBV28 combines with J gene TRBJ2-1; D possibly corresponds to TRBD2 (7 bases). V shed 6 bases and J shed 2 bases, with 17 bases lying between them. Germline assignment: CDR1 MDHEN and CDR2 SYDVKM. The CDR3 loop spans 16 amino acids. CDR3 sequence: CASRWGGGAPYNEQFF. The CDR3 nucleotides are TGTGCCAGCAGATGGGGAGGGGGAGCCCCCTACAATGAGCAGTTCTTC.

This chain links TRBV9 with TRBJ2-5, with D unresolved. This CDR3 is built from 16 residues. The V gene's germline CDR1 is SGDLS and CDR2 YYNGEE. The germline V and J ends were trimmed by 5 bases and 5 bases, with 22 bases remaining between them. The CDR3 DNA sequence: TGTGCCAGCAGTTATAATAAGCTCCTCGAGTGCGAGACCCAGTACTTC. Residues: CASSYNKLLECETQYF.

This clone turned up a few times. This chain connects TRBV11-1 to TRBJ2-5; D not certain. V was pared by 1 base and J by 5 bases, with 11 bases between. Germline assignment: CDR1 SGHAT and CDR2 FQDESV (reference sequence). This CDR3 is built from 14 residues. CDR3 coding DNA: TGTGCCAGCAGCTTAGGGACCTCGTCCGAGACCCAGTACTTC. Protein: CASSLGTSSETQYF.

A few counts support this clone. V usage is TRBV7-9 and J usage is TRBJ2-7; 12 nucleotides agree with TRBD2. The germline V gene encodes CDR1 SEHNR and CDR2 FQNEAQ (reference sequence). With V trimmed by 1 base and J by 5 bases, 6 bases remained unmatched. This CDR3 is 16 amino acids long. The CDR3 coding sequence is TGTGCCAGCAGCTTAGGACTAGCGGGAGATCTCCACGAGCAGTACTTC. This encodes CASSLGLAGDLHEQYF.

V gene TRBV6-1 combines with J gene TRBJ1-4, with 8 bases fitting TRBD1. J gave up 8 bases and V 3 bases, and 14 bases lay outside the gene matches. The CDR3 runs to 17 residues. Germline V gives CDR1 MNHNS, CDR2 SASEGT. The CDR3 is CASSDLGLGQGAEKLFF. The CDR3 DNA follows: TGTGCCAGCAGTGATTTGGGCTTGGGGCAGGGGGCGGAAAAACTGTTTTTT.

The CDR3 nucleotides read TGTGCCAGCAGTTTATGGGGTGGGGCCCCAGACAATGAGCAGTTCTTC. Translating gives CASSLWGGAPDNEQFF. The J gene is TRBJ2-1, the V gene TRBV28, with D possibly TRBD1 on 5 matching bases. The CDR3 covers 16 residues. V was pared by 0 bases and J by 5 bases, with 14 bases between. Germline V gene sequence: CDR1 MDHEN, CDR2 SYDVKM.

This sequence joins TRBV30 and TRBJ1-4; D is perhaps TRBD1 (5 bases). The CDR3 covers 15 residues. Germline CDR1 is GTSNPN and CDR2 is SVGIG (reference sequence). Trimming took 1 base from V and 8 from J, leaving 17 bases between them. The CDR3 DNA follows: TGTGCCTGGAGTGCATTTAGGGGAGGGATGGAAAAACTGTTTTTT. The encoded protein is CAWSAFRGGMEKLFF.

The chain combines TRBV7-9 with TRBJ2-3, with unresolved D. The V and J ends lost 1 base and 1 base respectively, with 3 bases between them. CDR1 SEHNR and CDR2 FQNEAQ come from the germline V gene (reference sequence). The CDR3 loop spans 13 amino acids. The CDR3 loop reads CASSLVGTDTQYF. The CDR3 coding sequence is TGTGCCAGCAGCTTAGTTGGCACAGATACGCAGTATTTT. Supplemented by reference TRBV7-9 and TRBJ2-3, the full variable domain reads DTGVSQNPRHKITKRGQNVTFRCDPISEHNRLYWYRQTLGQGPEFLTYFQNEAQLEKSRLLSDRFSAERPKGSFSTLEIQRTEQGDSAMYLCASSLVGTDTQYFGPGTRLTVL.